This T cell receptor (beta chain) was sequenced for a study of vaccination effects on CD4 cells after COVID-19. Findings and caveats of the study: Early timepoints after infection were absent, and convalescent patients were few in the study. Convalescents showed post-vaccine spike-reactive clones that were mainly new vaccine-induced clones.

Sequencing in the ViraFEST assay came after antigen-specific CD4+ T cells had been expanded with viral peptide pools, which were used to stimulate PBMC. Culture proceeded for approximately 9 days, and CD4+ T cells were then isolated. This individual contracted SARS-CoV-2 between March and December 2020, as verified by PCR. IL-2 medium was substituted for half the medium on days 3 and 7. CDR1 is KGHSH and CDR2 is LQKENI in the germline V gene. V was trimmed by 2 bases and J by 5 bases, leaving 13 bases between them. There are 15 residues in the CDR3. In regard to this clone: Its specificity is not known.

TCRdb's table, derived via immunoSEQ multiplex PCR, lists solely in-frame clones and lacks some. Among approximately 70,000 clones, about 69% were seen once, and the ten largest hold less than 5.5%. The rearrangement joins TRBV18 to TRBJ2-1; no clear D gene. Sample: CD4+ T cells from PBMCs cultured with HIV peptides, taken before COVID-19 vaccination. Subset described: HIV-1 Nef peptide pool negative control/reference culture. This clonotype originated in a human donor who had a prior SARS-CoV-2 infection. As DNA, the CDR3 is TGTGCCAGCTCACCAAGGCTAGACTCAAACAATGAGCAGTTCTTC. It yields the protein CASSPRLDSNNEQFF.